This section outlines one TCR beta chain sequence together with its context. Its specificity is not known. This record belongs to a study of tumor and adjacent non-tumor tissue in lung cancer. Study-level background: On average, productive TCRbeta reads reached 4 million to 4.5 million per sample. Overall study results and limits: Top 100 clones took a larger repertoire share in normal lung. Significantly higher TCR diversity was found in tumor than normal lung.

A modified ARM-PCR protocol with three rounds of nested PCR amplified TCRbeta. Each CDR3 protein is one row after TCRdb ran MiXCR on the multiplex PCR reads. The repertoire holds tens of thousands of distinct CDR3 sequences, with roughly two thirds as singletons. This CDR3 is built from 18 residues. Looked up from germline, CDR1 is DFQATT and CDR2 is SNEGSKA (reference sequence). V was clipped by 6 bases and J by 3 bases; unmatched bases: 15. The template was RNA from unsorted bulk tissue. The normal lung tissue was taken more than 3 cm from the tumor edge. Between August and November 2014, newly diagnosed, chemotherapy-naive lung cancer patients underwent thoracic surgery in China.

Sequenced: distant non-tumor lung tissue. This chain connects TRBV20-1 to TRBJ2-6; 9 bases line up with TRBD2. This sequence was found in a woman aged 40 to 49 with non-small cell lung cancer. The chain's CDR3 is CSAPIRGLASIGANVLTF. The DNA of the CDR3 is TGCAGTGCCCCGATCCGGGGACTAGCAAGCATTGGGGCCAACGTCCTGACTTTC.